The 9 T cell receptor beta chains reported below all come from one sample, sequenced in a study of blood T cells in healthy people across ages. It was with a sample-barcoded 5' primer and a J-beta primer mix that a second PCR of roughly 7 to 12 cycles was run. One entry per CDR3 protein, called by TCRdb with MiXCR from the 5' RACE reads. This sample has 760,000 or so distinct CDR3 sequences; roughly 25% occur once, and the top ten carry under 10%. This same sample was also taken into another study, of T cells of mothers and their children.

The sequenced sample was blood. These receptors originate from a boy between 5 and 17 years old in good health.

The table lists this clonotype with a few counts. The gene calls are TRBV5-1 and TRBJ1-1; possibly TRBD1 for D (5 bases). The germline V and J ends were trimmed by 4 bases and 5 bases, with 9 bases remaining between them. Germline V gives CDR1 SGHRS, CDR2 YFSETQ. This CDR3 contains 12 residues. CDR3 nucleotides: TGCGCCAGCAGCACAGGAAAGACTGAAGCTTTCTTT. Amino acid sequence: CASSTGKTEAFF.

The chain links TRBV24-1 to TRBJ2-2, with 11 nucleotides matching TRBD1. Germline V gives CDR1 KGHDR, CDR2 SFDVKD. J lost 7 bases, V lost 4 bases, and 10 bases had no gene match. This CDR3 spans 17 amino acids. The CDR3 spells CATSEPGQGAPDGELFF. Here the CDR3 DNA reads TGTGCCACCAGTGAACCCGGACAGGGGGCGCCGGACGGGGAGCTGTTTTTT.

The chain couples TRBV28 to TRBJ1-1; D remains ambiguous. With 7 bases removed from V and 0 bases from J, the gap between germline ends came to 12 bases. The CDR3 has 14 amino acids. Germline assignment: CDR1 MDHEN and CDR2 SYDVKM. The CDR3 reads CASTRVMMNTEAFF. CDR3 sequence (DNA): TGTGCCAGCACGAGGGTGATGATGAACACTGAAGCTTTCTTT.

The chain is built from TRBV3-1 and TRBJ2-6, with D unclear. V dropped 4 bases and J dropped 1 base, with 11 bases sitting between them. Per germline, CDR1 LGHDT and CDR2 YNNKEL (reference sequence). The CDR3 is made up of 16 amino acids. The DNA of the CDR3 is TGTGCCAGCAGCCCGAAAGGGCATTCTGGGGCCAACGTCCTGACTTTC. It is translated as CASSPKGHSGANVLTF.

The chain has TRBV4-2 and TRBJ2-5; D gene unclear. CDR3 length: 15 residues. The germline V gene encodes CDR1 LGHNA and CDR2 YNFKEQ. The V and J ends lost 5 bases and 2 bases respectively, with 15 bases between them. The CDR3 DNA reads TGTGCCAGCAGCTCGGGCCTAGACGAGCAAGAGACCCAGTACTTC. The encoded protein is CASSSGLDEQETQYF.

The chain uses TRBV12-3 or TRBV12-4 and TRBJ1-1; no reliable D call. The CDR3 covers 12 residues. V lost 1 base and J 7 bases, leaving 7 bases between the germline ends. The CDR3 sequence: CASSLGVGEAFF. As DNA, the CDR3 is TGTGCCAGCAGTTTAGGTGTGGGTGAAGCTTTCTTT.

About this clonotype: At one end, the junction sequence differs from germline, possibly due to a read error. The rearrangement joins TRBV5-1 to TRBJ2-5, with D possibly called TRBD1 or TRBD2 (5 bases each). The CDR3 spans 10 residues. Germline-derived CDR1 and CDR2 are SGHRS and YFSETQ. The CDR3 sequence is CASSLGVQYF. The CDR3 DNA follows: TGCGCCAGCAGTTTGGGGGTGCAGTACTTC.

V is TRBV28 and J is TRBJ1-2, with 7 bases fitting TRBD1. CDR3 size: 14 residues. Germline trimming cut 2 bases from V and 8 bases from J; bases unmatched to any gene: 8. Looked up from germline, CDR1 is MDHEN and CDR2 is SYDVKM. In nucleotides, the CDR3 is TGTGCCAGCAGTTTACCGGGACAGCCTAGGGGCTACACCTTC. The encoded protein is CASSLPGQPRGYTF.

Regarding this clonotype: One junction end does not reproduce the germline sequence, and a read error may be involved. This chain links TRBV7-9 with TRBJ2-7; D may be TRBD2 (6 bases). From germline, CDR1 is SEHNR and CDR2 FQNEAQ (reference sequence). This CDR3 is 13 amino acids long. The CDR3 reads CASSLVSGREEHF. The CDR3 DNA follows: TGTGCCAGCAGCTTAGTTTCGGGCAGGGAGGAGCACTTC.